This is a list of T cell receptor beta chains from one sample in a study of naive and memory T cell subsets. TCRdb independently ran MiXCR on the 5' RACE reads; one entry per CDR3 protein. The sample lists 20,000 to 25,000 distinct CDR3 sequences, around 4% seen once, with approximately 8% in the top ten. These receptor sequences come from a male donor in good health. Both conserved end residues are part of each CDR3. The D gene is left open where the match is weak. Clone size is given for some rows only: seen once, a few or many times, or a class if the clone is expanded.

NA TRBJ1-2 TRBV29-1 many CSVPGGTDGYTF TGCAGCGTTCCCGGAGGCACGGATGGCTACACCTTC
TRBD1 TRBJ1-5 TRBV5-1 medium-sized CASRPGTGLDQPQHF TGCGCCAGCAGACCCGGGACAGGGTTGGATCAGCCCCAGCATTTT
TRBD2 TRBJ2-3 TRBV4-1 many CASSPPPSGGPTDTQYF TGCGCCAGCAGCCCCCCCCCTAGCGGGGGGCCCACAGATACGCAGTATTTT
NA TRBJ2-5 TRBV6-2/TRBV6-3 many CASSFSLETQYF TGTGCCAGCAGTTTCTCCCTGGAGACCCAGTACTTC
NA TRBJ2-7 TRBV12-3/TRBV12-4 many CASSPPRLQGIEQYF TGTGCCAGCAGTCCCCCCCGCCTTCAGGGGATCGAGCAGTACTTC
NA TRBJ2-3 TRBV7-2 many CASSAGTADTQYF TGTGCCAGCAGCGCAGGGACCGCAGATACGCAGTATTTT
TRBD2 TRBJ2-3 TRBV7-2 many CASSLGTSPDTQYF TGTGCCAGCAGCCTCGGGACTAGCCCCGATACGCAGTATTTT
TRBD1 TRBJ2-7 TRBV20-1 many CSAREGQGFYEQYF TGCAGTGCTAGAGAGGGACAGGGTTTTTACGAGCAGTACTTC
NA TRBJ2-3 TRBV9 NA CASSVLGASTDTQYF TGTGCCAGCAGCGTTTTAGGCGCTAGCACAGATACGCAGTATTTT
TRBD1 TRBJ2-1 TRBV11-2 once CASSASRGRQFF TGTGCCAGCAGCGCTAGCAGGGGGCGGCAGTTCTTC
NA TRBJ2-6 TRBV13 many CASSLAADSSGANVLTF TGTGCCAGCAGCTTAGCGGCTGACAGCTCTGGGGCCAACGTCCTGACTTTC
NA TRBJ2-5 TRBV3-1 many CASRGGPHQETQYF TGTGCCAGCAGGGGGGGGCCTCATCAAGAGACCCAGTACTTC
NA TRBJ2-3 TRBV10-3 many CAIRGDLSTDTQYF TGTGCCATCAGGGGGGACTTAAGCACAGATACGCAGTATTTT
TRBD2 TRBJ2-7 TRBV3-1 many CASSLRTSGISYEQYF TGTGCCAGCAGCCTGCGGACTAGCGGGATCTCCTACGAGCAGTACTTC
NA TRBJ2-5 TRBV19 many CASSMSTRTLQETQYF TGTGCCAGTAGTATGTCTACCCGTACTCTCCAAGAGACCCAGTACTTC
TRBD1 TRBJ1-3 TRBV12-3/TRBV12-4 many CASSSIWGTGSFSGNTIYF TGTGCCAGCAGCTCAATTTGGGGGACAGGTTCTTTCTCTGGAAACACCATATATTTT
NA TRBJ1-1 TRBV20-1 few CSALDEAFF TGCAGTGCTCTGGATGAAGCTTTCTTT
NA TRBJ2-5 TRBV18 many CASSPPGRDQETQYF TGTGCCAGCTCACCACCGGGACGGGACCAAGAGACCCAGTACTTC
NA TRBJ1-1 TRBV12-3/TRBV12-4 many CASIRGGMNTEAFF TGTGCCAGCATCCGGGGGGGGATGAACACTGAAGCTTTCTTT
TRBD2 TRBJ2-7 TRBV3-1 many CASSQGAGTRVFGEQYF TGTGCCAGCAGCCAAGGTGCCGGGACTAGAGTCTTCGGCGAGCAGTACTTC
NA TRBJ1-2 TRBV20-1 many CSARDRGRLYGYTF TGCAGTGCTAGAGATCGGGGACGGCTCTATGGCTACACCTTC
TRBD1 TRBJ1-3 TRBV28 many CASVDTGTAHSGNTIYF TGTGCCAGCGTCGATACCGGGACAGCGCACTCTGGAAACACCATATATTTT
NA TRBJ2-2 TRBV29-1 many CSVVVHSNTGELFF TGCAGCGTTGTAGTACACTCGAACACCGGGGAGCTGTTTTTT
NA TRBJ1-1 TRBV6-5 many CASSTIRQRKNTEAFF TGTGCCAGCAGTACCATCCGACAAAGGAAGAACACTGAAGCTTTCTTT
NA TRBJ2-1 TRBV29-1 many CSVAPYNEQFF TGCAGCGTTGCACCGTACAATGAGCAGTTCTTC
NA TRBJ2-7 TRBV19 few CASSGGQSSYEQYF TGTGCCAGTAGTGGTGGACAGTCCTCCTACGAGCAGTACTTC
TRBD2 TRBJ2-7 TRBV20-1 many CSARDSSGGLYEQYF TGCAGTGCTAGAGACTCTAGCGGGGGGCTCTACGAGCAGTACTTC
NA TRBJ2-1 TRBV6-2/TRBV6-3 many CASSYRGVYNEQFF TGTGCCAGCAGTTACAGGGGGGTCTACAATGAGCAGTTCTTC
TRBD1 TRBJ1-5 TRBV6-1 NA CASRPGTEYQPQNF TGTGCCAGCAGACCCGGGACAGAATATCAGCCCCAGAATTTT
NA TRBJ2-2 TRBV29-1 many CSVIKSTGELFF TGCAGCGTCATTAAATCAACCGGGGAGCTGTTTTTT
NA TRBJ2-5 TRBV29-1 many CSVALVGGQETQYF TGCAGCGTTGCACTTGTGGGGGGACAAGAGACCCAGTACTTC
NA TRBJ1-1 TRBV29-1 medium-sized CSVEEVRTSTEAFF TGCAGCGTTGAAGAGGTCAGGACGAGTACTGAAGCTTTCTTT
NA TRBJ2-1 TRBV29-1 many CSDMGEGGSHFNEQFF TGCAGCGACATGGGGGAGGGGGGGTCCCACTTCAATGAGCAGTTCTTC
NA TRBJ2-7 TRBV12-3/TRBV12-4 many CASSLMDRFSF TGTGCCAGCAGTTTAATGGACAGATTTAGCTTC
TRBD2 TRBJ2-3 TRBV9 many CASSVVLAGSTDTQYF TGTGCCAGCAGCGTAGTACTAGCGGGGAGCACAGATACGCAGTATTTT
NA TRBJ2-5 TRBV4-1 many CASSQLSQEETQYF TGCGCCAGCAGCCAACTCAGTCAAGAAGAGACCCAGTACTTC
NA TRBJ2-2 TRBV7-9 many CASSPWAGTNTGELFF TGTGCCAGCAGTCCTTGGGCTGGAACGAACACCGGGGAGCTGTTTTTT
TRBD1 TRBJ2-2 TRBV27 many CASTPKGQGNTGELFF TGTGCCAGCACCCCTAAGGGACAGGGGAACACCGGGGAGCTGTTTTTT
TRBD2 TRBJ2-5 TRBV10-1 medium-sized CASSEVGPGGAETQYF TGCGCCAGCAGCGAAGTGGGACCGGGGGGGGCAGAGACCCAGTACTTC
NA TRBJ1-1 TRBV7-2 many CASSLTRGGTEAFF TGTGCCAGCAGCTTAACCAGGGGTGGCACTGAAGCTTTCTTT
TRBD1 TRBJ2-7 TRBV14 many CASSQEDRGHEQYF TGTGCCAGCAGCCAAGAGGACAGGGGGCACGAGCAGTACTTC